The next 26 T cell receptor beta chains were all read from a single sample in a study of CD8+ T cells in alopecia areata (dated by TCRdb to the late 2010s). The library was prepared using the immunoSEQ multiplex PCR assay. For TCR sequencing, RNA was extracted from every sample and reverse transcribed into cDNA to serve as template. What TCRdb holds here is the immuneACCESS table cut down to in-frame rearrangements. Part of the clones is not present; checked against another copy, under half of the missing clones reflect an unresolved V gene, and the others are unexplained. The sample records around 120,000 clones, roughly two fifths of which are singletons. The ten largest clonotypes hold approximately 2.8% of the sample. Sequenced input: CD4+ T cells sorted from blood. Receptors originate from a human donor with alopecia areata.

The chain recombines TRBV11-2 with TRBJ2-7, with a tentative D call TRBD1 (6 bases). CDR1 and CDR2 (germline): SGHAT, FQNNGV. V shed 0 bases and J shed 2 bases, with 8 bases lying between them. The CDR3 contains 14 residues. The CDR3 DNA sequence: TGTGCCAGCAGCTTAGAAGAGGGGGCCTACGAGCAGTACTTC. It encodes CASSLEEGAYEQYF. The full variable domain, rest sourced from reference TRBV11-2 and TRBJ2-7, is EAGVAQSPRYKIIEKRQSVAFWCNPISGHATLYWYQQILGQGPKLLIQFQNNGVVDDSQLPKDRFSAERLKGVDSTLKIQPAKLEDSAVYLCASSLEEGAYEQYFGPGTRLTVT.

This clone was seen more than once but under ten times. Different DNA sequences within this sample yield the same CDR3. The rearrangement uses TRBV29-1 and TRBJ2-1; D is unclear. CDR1 and CDR2 from the germline V gene are SQVTM and ANQGSEA. This CDR3 is built from 10 residues. The V end lost 5 bases, the J end lost 3 bases, and 2 bases lay between the germline ends. The CDR3 nucleotides are TGCAGCGTTTACTACAATGAGCAGTTCTTC. Its protein product is CSVYYNEQFF.

The chain couples TRBV7-8 to TRBJ2-1; D might be TRBD2 (5 bases). Germline CDR1 SGHVS, CDR2 FQNEAQ. The CDR3 contains 16 residues. The V gene lost 2 bases and the J gene lost 0 bases, with 11 bases spanning the gap. CDR3 bases: TGTGCCAGCAGCTTATCCGCGGGCTACTCCTACAATGAGCAGTTCTTC. It specifies CASSLSAGYSYNEQFF.

This clone has more than one count but fewer than ten. In DNA, the CDR3 is TGCAGCGTTGGCACCGGCTCCTATGGCTACACCTTC. This translates into CSVGTGSYGYTF. This chain uses TRBV29-1 with TRBJ1-2; no clear D. The CDR3 runs to 12 residues. In germline, CDR1 is SQVTM, CDR2 ANQGSEA. Trimming shortened V by 4 bases and J by 4 bases, and 10 bases separated the two germline ends.

This clone was observed a few times. This chain connects TRBV30 to TRBJ1-5; D call uncertain. Trimming shortened V by 3 bases and J by 7 bases, and 10 bases separated the two germline ends. From germline, CDR1 is GTSNPN and CDR2 SVGIG (reference sequence). The CDR3 runs to 12 residues. CDR3 loop: CAWSQPGQPQHF. The CDR3 bases are TGTGCCTGGAGCCAACCCGGGCAGCCCCAGCATTTT.

This clone was detected a few times. V and J are TRBV6-6 and TRBJ2-7; 9 nucleotides match TRBD1. J gave up 11 bases and V 5 bases, and 16 bases lay outside the gene matches. CDR1 and CDR2 from the germline V gene are MNHNY and SVGAGI (reference sequence). The CDR3 contains 15 residues. CDR3 in amino acids: CASSSAPGQGGVKYF. The CDR3 DNA is TGTGCCAGCAGTAGCGCCCCGGGACAGGGCGGTGTAAAGTACTTC.

The chain employs TRBV7-2 and TRBJ2-5; D possibly uses TRBD1 or TRBD2 (5 bases each). V was pared by 3 bases and J by 2 bases, with 10 bases between. Germline V lookup: CDR1 SGHTA, CDR2 FQGNSA. The CDR3 extends over 14 amino acids. The CDR3 spells CASSFTGAQETQYF. In nucleotides, the CDR3 is TGTGCCAGCAGCTTCACCGGGGCTCAAGAGACCCAGTACTTC.

V usage is TRBV7-8 and J usage is TRBJ1-1; D is undetermined. CDR1 is SGHVS, CDR2 FQNEAQ, per germline. CDR3 length: 12 amino acids. The V end lost 6 bases, the J end lost 1 base, and 6 bases lay between the germline ends. CDR3 amino acids: CASRRTNTEAFF. The CDR3, as DNA: TGTGCCAGCAGACGGACGAACACTGAAGCTTTCTTT.

This clone showed up just a few times. The chain links TRBV29-1 to TRBJ2-7, with D unclear. V was trimmed by 1 base and J by 2 bases, leaving 12 bases between them. This CDR3 region has 14 residues. Germline CDR1 and CDR2: SQVTM and ANQGSEA. CDR3 bases: TGCAGCGTTGAAGCCTTGCAGGCGCCCTACGAGCAGTACTTC. It translates to CSVEALQAPYEQYF.

V usage is TRBV18 and J usage is TRBJ2-1; 9 nucleotides match TRBD2. J lost 7 bases, V lost 0 bases, and 1 base had no gene match. This CDR3 contains 14 residues. Looked up from germline, CDR1 is KGHSH and CDR2 is LQKENI. The CDR3, as DNA: TGTGCCAGCTCACCACCCCTAGCGGGGAATGAGCAGTTCTTC. Encoded protein: CASSPPLAGNEQFF.

This chain joins TRBV10-3 and TRBJ2-7; 10 bases are a match to TRBD1. The CDR3 consists of 14 residues. Germline-derived CDR1 and CDR2 are ENHRY and SYGVKD. The J segment lost 2 bases and the V segment lost 3 bases, leaving 1 base of the junction unmatched. The CDR3, as DNA: TGTGCCATCAGTGATGGGACAGGGGCCTACGAGCAGTACTTC. The encoded protein is CAISDGTGAYEQYF.

The CDR3 reads CASSFRDGSYEQYF. CDR3 DNA sequence: TGTGCCAGCAGCTTCCGGGATGGCTCCTACGAGCAGTACTTC. The V gene is TRBV11-2, the J gene TRBJ2-7, with TRBD2 as a possible D gene (5 bases). The V end lost 3 bases, the J end lost 0 bases, and 9 bases lay between the germline ends. CDR3 size: 14 residues. Looked up from germline, CDR1 is SGHAT and CDR2 is FQNNGV.

This clone was detected only a few times. The chain employs TRBV29-1 and TRBJ2-1, with 7 nucleotides matching TRBD1. CDR3 length: 13 residues. The germline V gene encodes CDR1 SQVTM and CDR2 ANQGSEA. V lost 5 bases, J lost 4 bases, and 5 bases stayed unmatched. The DNA for the CDR3 is TGCAGCGTTTGGGGACAGCTATACAATGAGCAGTTCTTC. It specifies CSVWGQLYNEQFF.

In its sample, this clone was seen a few times. The chain is built from TRBV27 and TRBJ2-7, with D possibly matching TRBD1 (5 bases). This CDR3 spans 14 amino acids. Germline CDR1 is MNHEY and CDR2 is SMNVEV (reference sequence). The V and J ends lost 5 bases and 2 bases respectively, with 13 bases between them. Written as DNA, the CDR3 is TGTGCCAGCAGTCTCGCTAGGGGCCCCTACGAGCAGTACTTC. Encoded protein: CASSLARGPYEQYF.

The chain couples TRBV6-5 to TRBJ1-2, with D unresolved. Trimming left V 1 base short and J 0 bases short, with 9 bases between. Looked up from germline, CDR1 is MNHEY and CDR2 is SVGAGI. This CDR3 contains 15 residues. The CDR3 loop reads CASSYLQVANYGYTF. The CDR3 DNA is TGTGCCAGCAGTTACTTGCAGGTTGCTAACTATGGCTACACCTTC.

In its sample, this clone was seen a few times. This chain joins TRBV23-1 and TRBJ2-7, with TRBD2 as a possible D gene (6 bases). TRBV23-1 is an ORF, with its function uncertain. Trimming cost V 4 bases and J 1 base, with 14 bases left between them. CDR3 length: 15 residues. DNA for the CDR3: TGCGCCAGCAGTCCTCCCGGGAGAAGGTCCTACGAGCAGTACTTC. It yields the protein CASSPPGRRSYEQYF.

This clone has more than one count but fewer than ten. CDR3 nucleotide sequence: TGCGCCAGCGCCATAGAGGGGGCGCAGTCGAATGAGCAGTTCTTC. As protein: CASAIEGAQSNEQFF. The chain employs TRBV5-1 and TRBJ2-1, with 7 positions matching TRBD1. The CDR3 totals 15 residues. V trimming: 7 bases; J trimming: 7 bases; junction bases outside the gene matches: 14. Germline lookup yields CDR1 SGHRS and CDR2 YFSETQ. Full variable domain (outside the CDR3, taken from reference TRBV5-1 and TRBJ2-1): KAGVTQTPRYLIKTRGQQVTLSCSPISGHRSVSWYQQTPGQGLQFLFEYFSETQRNKGNFPGRFSGRQFSNSRSEMNVSTLELGDSALYLCASAIEGAQSNEQFFGPGTRLTVL.

The chain links TRBV6-5 to TRBJ2-3; a weak D match, TRBD1 (6 bases). The germline V gene encodes CDR1 MNHEY and CDR2 SVGAGI. V gave up 5 bases and J gave up 1 base, with 13 bases separating them. This CDR3 spans 15 amino acids. CDR3 residues: CASSTQGYGTDTQYF. In nucleotides, the CDR3 is TGTGCCAGCAGTACACAGGGTTACGGCACAGATACGCAGTATTTT.

This chain joins TRBV7-2 and TRBJ2-7, with TRBD2 as a possible D gene (6 bases). V dropped 6 bases and J dropped 0 bases, with 15 bases sitting between them. Germline CDR1 SGHTA, CDR2 FQGNSA. The CDR3 runs 15 residues. CDR3 in DNA: TGTGCCAGCAGTTCCGGGACTCTAAGCTCCTACGAGCAGTACTTC. It encodes CASSSGTLSSYEQYF.

This clone was counted a few times. The J gene is TRBJ2-3, the V gene TRBV29-1; D is undetermined. Germline V gene sequence: CDR1 SQVTM, CDR2 ANQGSEA. With 7 bases removed from V and 5 bases from J, the gap between germline ends came to 10 bases. The CDR3 contains 11 residues. The CDR3 nucleotides are TGCAGCGGACTTTCTGGAGATACGCAGTATTTT. Encoded protein: CSGLSGDTQYF.

The rearrangement joins TRBV27 to TRBJ2-2; D is uncertain. Trimming took off 6 bases at V and 0 bases at J, with 8 bases between the two ends. The germline CDR1 and CDR2 sequences are MNHEY and SMNVEV (reference sequence). CDR3 length: 14 amino acids. The CDR3 DNA reads TGTGCCAGCAGCTCAACCCCGAACACCGGGGAGCTGTTTTTT. Translated, it gives CASSSTPNTGELFF.

This clone was detected a few times. This chain uses TRBV29-1 with TRBJ1-2; D is perhaps TRBD1 (5 bases). Germline CDR1 and CDR2: SQVTM and ANQGSEA. This CDR3 has 15 amino acids. The V and J ends lost 5 bases and 0 bases respectively, with 16 bases between them. CDR3 region: CSVPGPQGANYGYTF. The CDR3 DNA follows: TGCAGCGTTCCAGGCCCCCAGGGAGCTAACTATGGCTACACCTTC.

The chain links TRBV4-3 to TRBJ2-2; 11 bases are a match to TRBD2. The V gene's germline CDR1 is LGHNA and CDR2 YSLEER. CDR3 length equals 15 residues. The J segment lost 3 bases and the V segment lost 4 bases, leaving 1 base of the junction unmatched. CDR3 protein: CASSRLAGYTGELFF. The CDR3 DNA sequence: TGCGCCAGCAGCCGACTAGCGGGATACACCGGGGAGCTGTTTTTT.

The chain carries TRBV7-6 and TRBJ2-7, with 7 positions matching TRBD1. The length of the CDR3 is 13 residues. Germline lookup yields CDR1 SGHVS and CDR2 FNYEAQ. V shed 5 bases, J shed 3 bases, and the junction held 4 bases outside the gene matches. This CDR3 reads CASSHGQVYEQYF. CDR3 coding DNA: TGTGCCAGCAGCCACGGACAGGTCTACGAGCAGTACTTC. The full variable domain, completed using reference TRBV7-6 and TRBJ2-7, is GAGVSQSPRYKVTKRGQDVALRCDPISGHVSLYWYRQALGQGPEFLTYFNYEAQQDKSGLPNDRFSAERPEGSISTLTIQRTEQRDSAMYRCASSHGQVYEQYFGPGTRLTVT.

The rearrangement uses TRBV29-1 and TRBJ2-3; D perhaps matches TRBD2 (6 bases). Trimming cost V 2 bases and J 4 bases, with 13 bases left between them. This CDR3 has 14 amino acids. Germline V gene data show CDR1 as SQVTM and CDR2 as ANQGSEA. DNA of the CDR3: TGCAGCGTTGAATCTAGACTAGGCTCAGATACGCAGTATTTT. Protein: CSVESRLGSDTQYF.

The chain uses TRBV15 and TRBJ2-7; D assignment may be TRBD1 or TRBD2 (5 bases each). V was trimmed by 3 bases and J by 3 bases, leaving 12 bases between them. Per the germline V gene, CDR1 is LNHNV and CDR2 is YYDKDF (reference sequence). This CDR3 is built from 14 residues. The CDR3 nucleotides read TGTGCCACCAGCAGGAGGGACGCCGACTACGAGCAGTACTTC. The encoded protein is CATSRRDADYEQYF. The full variable domain, completed using reference TRBV15 and TRBJ2-7, is DAMVIQNPRYQVTQFGKPVTLSCSQTLNHNVMYWYQQKSSQAPKLLFHYYDKDFNNEADTPDNFQSRRPNTSFCFLDIRSPGLGDTAMYLCATSRRDADYEQYFGPGTRLTVT.